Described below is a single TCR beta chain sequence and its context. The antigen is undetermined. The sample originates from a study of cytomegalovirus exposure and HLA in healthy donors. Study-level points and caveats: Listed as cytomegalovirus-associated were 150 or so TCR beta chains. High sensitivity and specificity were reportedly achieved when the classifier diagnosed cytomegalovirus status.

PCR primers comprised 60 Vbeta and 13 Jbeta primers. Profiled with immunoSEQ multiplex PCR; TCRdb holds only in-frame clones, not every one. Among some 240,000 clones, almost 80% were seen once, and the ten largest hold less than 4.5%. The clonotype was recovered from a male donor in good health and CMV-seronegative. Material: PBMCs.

The CDR3 DNA reads TGTGCCAGCAGCACTGGTAGCTCTGGAAACACCATATATTTT. This codes for CASSTGSSGNTIYF. V is TRBV5-6 and J is TRBJ1-3; D ambiguous. The ends were cut back, 4 bases at V and 0 bases at J, with 8 bases in the middle. The CDR3 extends over 14 amino acids. Per the germline V gene, CDR1 is SGHDT and CDR2 is YYEEEE.